This TCR beta chain was documented in a study of blood T cell repertoires in COVID-19. Whole-study context: Both acute and convalescent COVID-19 samples were obtained from the United States, Italy and Spain. T cells, B-cell-depleted T cells, or PBMCs supplied cDNA or gDNA.

As processed by the authors: Amplification with reference gene primers provided the estimates of nucleated cell counts. Clones were read by immunoSEQ multiplex PCR, and TCRdb kept only the in-frame ones, dropping some. Clone size and the V and J calls come from that table; the DNA yielded D and trimming. The sample records 170,000 or so clones, 84% being singletons. The CDR3 length is 14 residues. V shed 8 bases, J shed 6 bases, and the junction held 4 bases outside the gene matches. Germline CDR1 reads MNHEY; CDR2 reads SVGAGI. This receptor was identified in a man younger than 30 with active or convalescent COVID-19. The chain combines TRBV6-5 with TRBJ2-3, with 14 nucleotides matching TRBD2. Sequences were obtained from peripheral blood. The CDR3 loop reads CASLTSGGVDTQYF. CDR3 DNA sequence: TGTGCCAGCCTGACTAGCGGGGGGGTGGATACGCAGTATTTT.